This TCR beta chain was observed in a study of cytomegalovirus exposure and HLA in healthy donors. Study-level findings and limits: Later analysis showed most CMV-associated TCR beta chains appearing HLA-restricted. TCR beta V- and J-gene trimming was later associated with a missense DCLRE1C variant. Certain sequence variants were highly shared and formed a cluster, and this cluster was likely a sequencing artifact. Per a later analysis, HLA-associated TCR beta chains showed more clonal expansion than other, equally common TCR beta chains.

This clone was counted between two and nine times. What it binds is unknown. The study ran its PCR with 60 Vbeta and 13 Jbeta primers. This table comes from immunoSEQ multiplex PCR, and its TCRdb copy is limited to in-frame clones, with some not included. The sample contains tens of thousands of clones, about 67% of which appear only once. V trimming: 2 bases; J trimming: 2 bases; junction bases outside the gene matches: 7. CDR1 is MNHNY, CDR2 SVGAGI, per germline (reference sequence). The CDR3 length is 16 residues. The origin of this receptor is a man younger than 40 in good health and CMV-seronegative. Material for sequencing was PBMCs. The gene calls are TRBV6-6 and TRBJ1-2; 8 nucleotides align to TRBD1. CDR3 region: CASSYDPNRGNYGYTF. DNA of the CDR3: TGTGCCAGCAGTTACGACCCAAACAGGGGGAACTATGGCTACACCTTC.